The 22 T cell receptor beta chains listed next were all sequenced from one sample in a study of shared clonotypes between healthy human individuals. Here immunoSEQ multiplex PCR was the method, and the copy in TCRdb shows in-frame clones only, minus some. Altogether about 96,000 clones are present, roughly 50% being singletons, with the ten largest covering more than 12%. Sequencing was performed on PBMCs. These receptors all stem from a woman aged 40 to 55 in good health. Some clones in this sample may be carry-over from other donors' samples.

Regarding this clone: A much larger clone sits a single nucleotide away, making a read error possible. Other DNA sequences of this sample code for an identical CDR3. V usage is TRBV7-3 and J usage is TRBJ1-5; no reliable D call. CDR1 and CDR2 (germline): SGHTA, FQGTGA. This CDR3 comprises 13 residues. DNA for the CDR3: TGTGCCAGCAACCGCCGAGTGGGTCAGCCCCAGCACTTT. It is translated as CASNRRVGQPQHF.

The gene calls are TRBV11-2 and TRBJ2-5; possibly TRBD1 or TRBD2 for D (6 bases each). The CDR3 runs to 14 residues. Between the trimmed V and J ends, which lost 2 bases and 5 bases, there was a span of 12 bases. The germline CDR1 and CDR2 sequences are SGHAT and FQNNGV. CDR3 region: CASSLIVGGETQYF. Written as DNA, the CDR3 is TGTGCCAGCAGCTTAATAGTAGGGGGGGAGACCCAGTACTTC. The complete variable domain, with remaining parts taken from reference TRBV11-2 and TRBJ2-5, reads EAGVAQSPRYKIIEKRQSVAFWCNPISGHATLYWYQQILGQGPKLLIQFQNNGVVDDSQLPKDRFSAERLKGVDSTLKIQPAKLEDSAVYLCASSLIVGGETQYFGPGTRLLVL.

This clone was observed a few times. The chain employs TRBV5-3 and TRBJ2-1, with D possibly being TRBD1 (6 bases). TRBV5-3 is reported as an ORF; its role is uncertain. V was pared by 1 base and J by 8 bases, with 16 bases between. This CDR3 comprises 15 residues. CDR3 nucleotide sequence: TGTGCCAGAAGCTTGTCCGGACAGCCCGGGTATGAGCAGTTCTTC. Protein sequence: CARSLSGQPGYEQFF.

This rearrangement joins TRBV4-1 to TRBJ2-2; 12 nucleotides align to TRBD2. Trimming cost V 4 bases and J 5 bases; bases outside gene matches: 5. From germline, CDR1 is MGHRA and CDR2 YSYEKL. This CDR3 region has 16 residues. The DNA of the CDR3 is TGCGCCAGCAGCCCCGGACTAGCGGGATATACCGGGGAGCTGTTTTTT. Translating gives CASSPGLAGYTGELFF.

Only a few counts were recorded for this clone. The J gene is TRBJ2-2, the V gene TRBV19; D unresolved. The CDR3 runs 13 residues. Per germline, CDR1 LNHDA and CDR2 SQIVND (reference sequence). The V and J ends lost 5 bases and 3 bases respectively, with 7 bases between them. The CDR3 bases are TGTGCCAGTAGTTTAGTACACACCGGGGAGCTGTTTTTT. It is translated as CASSLVHTGELFF.

With regard to this clone: A far larger clone is off by one base, so a read error is likely. This sequence joins TRBV9 and TRBJ1-1, with D unresolved. This CDR3 spans 14 amino acids. The V and J ends lost 4 bases and 1 base respectively, with 11 bases between them. CDR1 and CDR2 (germline): SGDLS, YYNGEE. Written as DNA, the CDR3 is TGTGCCAGCAGCCTGACACCTACGAACACTGAAGCTTTCTTT. Translated, it gives CASSLTPTNTEAFF. Full variable domain (remainder filled in from reference TRBV9 and TRBJ1-1): DSGVTQTPKHLITATGQRVTLRCSPRSGDLSVYWYQQSLDQGLQFLIQYYNGEERAKGNILERFSAQQFPDLHSELNLSSLELGDSALYFCASSLTPTNTEAFFGQGTRLTVV.

The CDR3 nucleotides read TGCAGCGTTGAAGACGAGGGCCGGTATGGCTACACCTTC. It codes for CSVEDEGRYGYTF. The chain employs TRBV29-1 and TRBJ1-2; D unresolved. This CDR3 is 13 amino acids long. Per germline, CDR1 SQVTM and CDR2 ANQGSEA. Trimming took 0 bases from V and 5 from J, leaving 10 bases between them.

There are many counts of this clone. V usage is TRBV29-1 and J usage is TRBJ2-7; TRBD2 might be the D (6 bases). The V gene lost 4 bases and the J gene lost 5 bases, with 15 bases spanning the gap. Germline CDR1 SQVTM, CDR2 ANQGSEA. The CDR3 is 13 residues long. Written as DNA, the CDR3 is TGCAGCGTTGGTCCGGAGGGAGACCACGAGCAGTACTTC. This sequence encodes CSVGPEGDHEQYF.

This clone was picked up a small number of times. The chain employs TRBV18 and TRBJ1-1; no reliable D call. The V gene's germline CDR1 is KGHSH and CDR2 LQKENI. Trimming stripped 7 bases from V and 2 bases from J, with 11 bases between. The CDR3 loop spans 13 amino acids. The CDR3 protein is CASCTTENTEAFF. The CDR3 bases are TGTGCCAGCTGCACAACAGAAAACACTGAAGCTTTCTTT.

This clone was recorded at least ten times. The rearrangement uses TRBV5-1 and TRBJ1-4, with 7 bases identical to TRBD1. Germline V lookup: CDR1 SGHRS, CDR2 YFSETQ. V gave up 3 bases and J gave up 7 bases; unmatched junction bases: 6. The CDR3 spans 14 residues. As DNA, the CDR3 is TGCGCCAGCAGCTCGACAGGGAACCTTGAAAAACTGTTTTTT. As protein: CASSSTGNLEKLFF.

The J gene is TRBJ1-3, the V gene TRBV29-1; TRBD1 aligns across 7 bases. V lost 5 bases, J lost 3 bases, and 10 bases stayed unmatched. Germline lookup yields CDR1 SQVTM and CDR2 ANQGSEA. This CDR3 region has 15 residues. CDR3 in amino acids: CSVLRTGDNGNTIYF. CDR3 bases: TGCAGCGTTTTGCGAACAGGGGACAATGGAAACACCATATATTTT.

There are a few counts of this clone. This chain uses TRBV30 with TRBJ2-3, with unresolved D. There are 11 residues in the CDR3. The V gene's germline CDR1 is GTSNPN and CDR2 SVGIG (reference sequence). V gave up 5 bases and J gave up 2 bases, with 5 bases separating them. The CDR3 DNA sequence: TGTGCCTGGGTCGACACAGATACGCAGTATTTT. It codes for CAWVDTDTQYF.

The chain links TRBV5-4 to TRBJ2-5, with 8 nucleotides matching TRBD2. Germline CDR1 is SGHNT and CDR2 is YYREEE (reference sequence). Germline trimming cut 4 bases from V and 2 bases from J; bases unmatched to any gene: 4. This CDR3 is 14 amino acids long. The CDR3 here is CASSPGGLQETQYF. CDR3 sequence (DNA): TGTGCCAGCAGCCCGGGGGGGCTTCAAGAGACCCAGTACTTC.

The chain joins TRBV6-4 to TRBJ2-2, with D perhaps being TRBD1 or TRBD2 (5 bases each). Trimming cost V 0 bases and J 5 bases, with 13 bases left between them. The V gene's germline CDR1 is MRHNA and CDR2 SNTAGT. This CDR3 region has 16 residues. CDR3 residues: CASSDSPGTQTGELFF. The CDR3 DNA sequence: TGTGCCAGCAGTGACTCCCCCGGGACCCAGACCGGGGAGCTGTTTTTT.

This clone was seen many times. The chain has TRBV10-2 and TRBJ1-1; D gene uncertain. Trimming shortened V by 1 base and J by 3 bases, and 6 bases separated the two germline ends. Germline lookup yields CDR1 WSHSY and CDR2 SAAADI. The CDR3 runs 13 residues. Here the CDR3 reads CASSEFTYTEAFF. Here the CDR3 DNA reads TGCGCCAGCAGTGAGTTTACGTACACTGAAGCTTTCTTT.

The CDR3 protein is CASSGDAGPKADTQYF. The DNA of the CDR3 is TGTGCCAGCAGCGGAGATGCGGGCCCAAAGGCAGATACGCAGTATTTT. The chain couples TRBV7-6 to TRBJ2-3, with D perhaps matching TRBD2 (5 bases). The CDR3 extends over 16 amino acids. Looked up from germline, CDR1 is SGHVS and CDR2 is FNYEAQ. Trimming took off 5 bases at V and 4 bases at J, with 19 bases between the two ends.

The chain employs TRBV2 and TRBJ2-1, with TRBD1 identical over 11 bases. With V trimmed by 6 bases and J by 2 bases, 12 bases remained unmatched. This CDR3 spans 18 amino acids. Germline V gene sequence: CDR1 SNHLY, CDR2 FYNNEI. CDR3 nucleotide sequence: TGTGCCAGCAGCCCCGGGACAGGGGGTTTTCGTACCTACAATGAGCAGTTCTTC. Protein sequence: CASSPGTGGFRTYNEQFF.

The rearrangement joins TRBV28 to TRBJ2-7; 9 nucleotides match TRBD2. Trimming cost V 8 bases and J 4 bases; bases outside gene matches: 9. Per germline, CDR1 MDHEN and CDR2 SYDVKM. The CDR3 covers 14 residues. The CDR3: CASRNSGRGYEQYF. The CDR3 nucleotides read TGTGCCAGCCGCAATAGCGGGAGAGGGTACGAGCAGTACTTC.

The J gene is TRBJ2-1, the V gene TRBV5-4; 7 bases align to TRBD2. The CDR3 totals 16 residues. V lost 1 base, J lost 3 bases, and 7 bases stayed unmatched. Germline CDR1 and CDR2: SGHNT and YYREEE (reference sequence). CDR3 region: CASSLRLLADYNEQFF. CDR3 nucleotides: TGTGCCAGCAGCTTGCGTCTTCTAGCGGACTACAATGAGCAGTTCTTC.

This chain connects TRBV9 to TRBJ2-3, with a tentative D call TRBD2 (6 bases). Per germline, CDR1 SGDLS and CDR2 YYNGEE. The CDR3 totals 16 residues. The ends were cut back, 4 bases at V and 6 bases at J, with 21 bases in the middle. Written as DNA, the CDR3 is TGTGCCAGCAGCCCCAGAGGTGAGCGGGTGAAGGATACGCAGTATTTT. Translating it yields CASSPRGERVKDTQYF.

The rearrangement uses TRBV4-2 and TRBJ2-7; 7 bases are shared with TRBD2. The V gene end was trimmed by 1 base and the J gene end by 3 bases; junction bases not matched to a gene: 9. CDR3 length: 16 amino acids. Per germline, CDR1 LGHNA and CDR2 YNFKEQ. CDR3 sequence reads: CASSQGSLAEDYEQYF. CDR3 coding DNA: TGTGCCAGCAGCCAAGGGTCGCTAGCGGAGGACTACGAGCAGTACTTC.

In its sample, this clone was seen many times. The J gene is TRBJ1-1, the V gene TRBV18; a weak D match, TRBD1 (6 bases). CDR1 KGHSH and CDR2 LQKENI come from the germline V gene. CDR3 size: 14 residues. V was clipped by 6 bases and J by 3 bases, with 14 bases between them. CDR3: CASSRGPGDTEAFF. DNA for the CDR3: TGTGCCAGCTCCCGGGGGCCAGGGGACACTGAAGCTTTCTTT.